The 7 T cell receptor beta chains below all came from one sample that was sequenced in a study of long-term antiretroviral therapy in people with HIV. Sequencing used immunoSEQ v3.0 at survey level. Sequencing used immunoSEQ multiplex PCR; TCRdb keeps in-frame clones, though not all of them. The sample lists some 18,000 clones, around 80% seen once, with about an eighth in the top ten. Material: unsorted PBMCs, obtained 0.5 years before starting antiretroviral therapy. These receptors came from a woman in her fifties or sixties with HIV.

This clone was detected only once. The V and J genes are TRBV5-1 and TRBJ2-7, with TRBD1 as a possible D gene (7 bases). This CDR3 has 15 residues. The V end was cut by 0 bases, the J end by 0 bases, with 10 bases between. Per germline, CDR1 SGHRS and CDR2 YFSETQ. The CDR3 spells CASSLEQGGSYEQYF. The CDR3 DNA sequence: TGCGCCAGCAGCTTGGAGCAGGGGGGCTCCTACGAGCAGTACTTC.

The chain employs TRBV7-6 and TRBJ2-3; possibly TRBD1 or TRBD2 for D (6 bases each). The V gene's germline CDR1 is SGHVS and CDR2 FNYEAQ. The CDR3 consists of 17 residues. Trimming cost V 0 bases and J 3 bases, with 16 bases left between them. The CDR3 is CASSLALGGSRTDTQYF. The DNA of the CDR3 is TGTGCCAGCAGCTTAGCTCTCGGGGGCTCAAGGACAGATACGCAGTATTTT.

This sequence joins TRBV9 and TRBJ1-2; D not resolved. Trimming took 1 base from V and 4 from J, leaving 5 bases between them. The CDR3 totals 12 residues. The germline gives CDR1 SGDLS, CDR2 YYNGEE. The DNA for the CDR3 is TGTGCCAGCAGCGTATTTGGCTATGGCTACACCTTC. Translated, it gives CASSVFGYGYTF.

This rearrangement joins TRBV27 to TRBJ2-1; D remains ambiguous. V was trimmed by 7 bases and J by 6 bases, leaving 7 bases between them. Germline V CDR1 and CDR2: MNHEY, SMNVEV (reference sequence). CDR3 size: 11 residues. The CDR3 DNA is TGTGCCAGCAAAAGATTCAATGAGCAGTTCTTC. Translated, it gives CASKRFNEQFF.

This clone was seen more than once but under ten times. This same CDR3 is encoded by further DNA sequences in the sample. The chain is built from TRBV29-1 and TRBJ1-2; the match to TRBD1 covers 7 bases. Germline CDR1 reads SQVTM; CDR2 reads ANQGSEA. This CDR3 is 15 amino acids long. J lost 6 bases, V lost 6 bases, and 16 bases had no gene match. The CDR3 loop reads CSVERGGGGADGYTF. The CDR3 coding sequence is TGCAGCGTCGAGAGGGGCGGAGGGGGCGCCGATGGCTACACCTTC.

This rearrangement joins TRBV23-1 to TRBJ1-1; perhaps TRBD1 as D (5 bases). TRBV23-1 is given ORF status, its function remaining uncertain. The CDR3 is made up of 15 amino acids. Trimming left V 2 bases short and J 3 bases short, with 13 bases between. This chain's CDR3 is CASSQSYEGHTEAFF. The DNA of the CDR3 is TGCGCCAGCAGTCAAAGCTATGAGGGGCACACTGAAGCTTTCTTT.

V gene TRBV7-9 combines with J gene TRBJ1-1; TRBD1 matches 9 bases. The germline gives CDR1 SEHNR, CDR2 FQNEAQ (reference sequence). V was clipped by 6 bases and J by 7 bases; unmatched bases: 6. CDR3 length: 13 amino acids. The CDR3 bases are TGTGCCAGCAGTCTGAAGGGACAGGGTGAAGCTTTCTTT. Translation: CASSLKGQGEAFF.